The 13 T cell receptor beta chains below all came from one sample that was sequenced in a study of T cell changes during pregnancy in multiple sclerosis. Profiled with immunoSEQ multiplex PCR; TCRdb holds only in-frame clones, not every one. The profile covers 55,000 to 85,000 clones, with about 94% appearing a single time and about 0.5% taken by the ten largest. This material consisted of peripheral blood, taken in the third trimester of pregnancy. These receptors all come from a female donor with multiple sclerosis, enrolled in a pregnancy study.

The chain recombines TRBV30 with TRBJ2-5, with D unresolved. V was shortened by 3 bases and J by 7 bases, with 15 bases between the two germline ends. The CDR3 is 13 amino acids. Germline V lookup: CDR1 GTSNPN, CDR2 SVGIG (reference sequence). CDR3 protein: CAWRTPPSGTQYF. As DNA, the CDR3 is TGTGCCTGGAGAACGCCGCCCTCCGGGACCCAGTACTTC.

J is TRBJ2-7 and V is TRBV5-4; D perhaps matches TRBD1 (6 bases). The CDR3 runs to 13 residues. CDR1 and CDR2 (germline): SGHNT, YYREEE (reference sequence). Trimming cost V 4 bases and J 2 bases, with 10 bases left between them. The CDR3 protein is CASSTRGAYEQYF. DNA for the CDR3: TGTGCCAGCAGCACCAGGGGAGCCTACGAGCAGTACTTC.

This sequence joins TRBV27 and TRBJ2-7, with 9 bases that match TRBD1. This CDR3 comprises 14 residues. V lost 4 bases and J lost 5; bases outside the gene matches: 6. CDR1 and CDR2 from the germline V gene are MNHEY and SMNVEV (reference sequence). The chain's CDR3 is CASSSGTGNNEQYF. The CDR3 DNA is TGTGCCAGCAGTTCCGGGACAGGGAACAACGAGCAGTACTTC.

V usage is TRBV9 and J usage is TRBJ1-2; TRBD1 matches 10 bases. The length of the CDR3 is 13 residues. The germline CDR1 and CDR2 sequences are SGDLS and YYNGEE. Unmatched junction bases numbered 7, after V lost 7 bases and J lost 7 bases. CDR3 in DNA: TGTGCCAGCCATGACAGGGGGCGAAGTGGCTACACCTTC. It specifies CASHDRGRSGYTF.

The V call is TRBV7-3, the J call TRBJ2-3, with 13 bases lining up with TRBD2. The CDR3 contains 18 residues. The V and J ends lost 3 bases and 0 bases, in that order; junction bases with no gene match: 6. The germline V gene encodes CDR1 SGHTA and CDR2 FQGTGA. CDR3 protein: CASSLLGLAGTSTDTQYF. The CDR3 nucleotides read TGTGCCAGCAGCTTGCTGGGACTAGCGGGGACCAGCACAGATACGCAGTATTTT. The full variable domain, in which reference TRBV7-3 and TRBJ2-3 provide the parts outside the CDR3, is GAGVSQTPSNKVTEKGKYVELRCDPISGHTALYWYRQSLGQGPEFLIYFQGTGAADDSGLPNDRFFAVRPEGSVSTLKIQRTERGDSAVYLCASSLLGLAGTSTDTQYFGPGTRLTVL.

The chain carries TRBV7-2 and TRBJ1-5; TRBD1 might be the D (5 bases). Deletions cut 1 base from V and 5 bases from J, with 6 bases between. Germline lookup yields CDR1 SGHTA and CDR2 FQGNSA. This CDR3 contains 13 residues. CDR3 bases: TGTGCCAGCAGCTTAGAAGGGGATCAGCCCCAGCATTTT. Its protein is CASSLEGDQPQHF.

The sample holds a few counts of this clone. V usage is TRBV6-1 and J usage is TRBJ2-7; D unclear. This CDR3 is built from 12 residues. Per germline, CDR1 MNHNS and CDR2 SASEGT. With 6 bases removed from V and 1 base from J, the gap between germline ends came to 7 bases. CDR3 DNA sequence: TGTGCCAGCAGGGAATCTTCCTACGAGCAGTACTTC. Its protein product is CASRESSYEQYF.

The CDR3 loop reads CASSLNTGELYGYTF. The CDR3 DNA is TGTGCCAGTAGTTTGAATACAGGGGAGCTCTATGGCTACACCTTC. The chain couples TRBV19 to TRBJ1-2; TRBD1 matches 7 bases. The germline gives CDR1 LNHDA, CDR2 SQIVND (reference sequence). The CDR3 sequence is 15 residues long. With V trimmed by 5 bases and J by 4 bases, 10 bases remained unmatched.

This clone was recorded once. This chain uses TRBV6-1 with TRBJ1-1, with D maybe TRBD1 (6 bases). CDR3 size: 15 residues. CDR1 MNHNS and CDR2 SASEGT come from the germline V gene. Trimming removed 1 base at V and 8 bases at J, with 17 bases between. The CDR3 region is CASSEEAAGAFEAFF. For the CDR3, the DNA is TGTGCCAGCAGTGAAGAGGCGGCAGGGGCATTCGAAGCTTTCTTT.

CDR3 residues: CASSLGTGGGYTF. CDR3 coding DNA: TGTGCCAGCAGTTTAGGGACAGGAGGCGGCTACACCTTC. This chain uses TRBV27 with TRBJ1-2, with 8 positions matching TRBD1. This CDR3 is built from 13 residues. Germline loops: CDR1 MNHEY, CDR2 SMNVEV (reference sequence). V shed 2 bases and J 8 bases; nucleotides not matched to a gene: 4.

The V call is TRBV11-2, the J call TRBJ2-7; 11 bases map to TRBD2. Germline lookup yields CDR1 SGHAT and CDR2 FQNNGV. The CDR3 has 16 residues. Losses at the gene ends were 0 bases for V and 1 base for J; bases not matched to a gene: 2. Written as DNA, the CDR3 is TGTGCCAGCAGCTTAGAGGGACTAGCGGTGTCCTACGAGCAGTACTTC. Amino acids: CASSLEGLAVSYEQYF.

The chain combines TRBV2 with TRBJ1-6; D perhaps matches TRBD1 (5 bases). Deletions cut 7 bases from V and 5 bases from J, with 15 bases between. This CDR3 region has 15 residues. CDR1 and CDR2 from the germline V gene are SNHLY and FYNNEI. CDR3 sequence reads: CASILDSLNNSPLHF. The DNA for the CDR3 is TGTGCCAGCATCCTAGACAGCCTGAATAATTCACCCCTCCACTTT.

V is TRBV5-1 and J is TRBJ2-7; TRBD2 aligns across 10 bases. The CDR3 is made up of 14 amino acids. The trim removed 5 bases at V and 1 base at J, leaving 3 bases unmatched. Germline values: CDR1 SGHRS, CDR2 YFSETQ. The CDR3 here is CASRTSGASYEQYF. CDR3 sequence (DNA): TGCGCCAGCAGAACTAGCGGGGCGTCCTACGAGCAGTACTTC.